Below, 21 T cell receptor beta chains from the same sample are listed, as sequenced in a study of graft-versus-host responses after intestinal transplantation. No antigen has been identified for these receptors. Repertoires were generated with immunoSEQ multiplex PCR, while TCRdb's copy carries only in-frame clones and drops some. Of over 55,000 clones detected, around 82% appear once; the ten largest clones hold less than 0.45%. Here the sequenced sample was unstimulated CD4+ T cells sorted from spleen or lymph node cells, taken before transplant. All receptors derive from a human donor who was the organ donor for an intestinal transplant.

This rearrangement joins TRBV5-4 to TRBJ2-2; 11 bases are shared with TRBD1. The CDR3 consists of 17 residues. The junction had 6 bases not matched to a gene; V was cut back by 1 base and J by 4 bases. Germline V CDR1 and CDR2: SGHNT, YYREEE (reference sequence). The CDR3 DNA reads TGTGCCAGCAGCTTGCCCTTAGGGACAGGGGGCACCGGGGAGCTGTTTTTT. Translation: CASSLPLGTGGTGELFF.

The rearrangement uses TRBV7-6 and TRBJ2-1; 9 bases are a match to TRBD2. The CDR3 consists of 17 residues. J lost 3 bases, V lost 3 bases, and 9 bases had no gene match. The germline CDR1 and CDR2 sequences are SGHVS and FNYEAQ. The CDR3 reads CASSLNSGGLNYNEQFF. CDR3 in DNA: TGTGCCAGCAGCTTGAATAGCGGGGGTTTAAACTACAATGAGCAGTTCTTC. The variable domain in full, completed from reference TRBV7-6 and TRBJ2-1, reads GAGVSQSPRYKVTKRGQDVALRCDPISGHVSLYWYRQALGQGPEFLTYFNYEAQQDKSGLPNDRFSAERPEGSISTLTIQRTEQRDSAMYRCASSLNSGGLNYNEQFFGPGTRLTVL.

This rearrangement joins TRBV19 to TRBJ1-1, with D possibly being TRBD1 (6 bases). This CDR3 is built from 14 residues. Germline V CDR1 and CDR2: LNHDA, SQIVND (reference sequence). V was trimmed by 4 bases and J by 5 bases, leaving 14 bases between them. The CDR3 nucleotides are TGTGCCAGTAGTACGCAGGGGATGCGTACTGAAGCTTTCTTT. Translated: CASSTQGMRTEAFF.

The chain carries TRBV6-1 and TRBJ1-1, with D maybe TRBD1 (5 bases). The CDR3 loop spans 15 amino acids. Germline CDR1 MNHNS, CDR2 SASEGT. With 4 bases removed from V and 4 bases from J, the gap between germline ends came to 16 bases. In DNA, the CDR3 is TGTGCCAGCAGTGTACACCCCACCGGGGGCACTGAAGCTTTCTTT. As protein: CASSVHPTGGTEAFF.

The chain carries TRBV5-5 and TRBJ2-7; weak D call: TRBD1 (6 bases). Germline CDR1 and CDR2: SGHKS and YYEKEE (reference sequence). Trimming took 1 base from V and 5 from J, leaving 10 bases between them. There are 13 residues in the CDR3. CDR3 residues: CASSLTGRHEQYV. The CDR3 DNA is TGTGCCAGCAGCTTGACAGGGCGCCACGAGCAGTACGTC.

The V call is TRBV10-3, the J call TRBJ2-5; 7 bases fit TRBD1. This CDR3 comprises 13 residues. CDR1 and CDR2 (germline): ENHRY, SYGVKD. Germline trimming cut 4 bases from V and 2 bases from J; bases unmatched to any gene: 1. For the CDR3, the DNA is TGTGCCATCAGTGGACAGGGACAAGAGACCCAGTACTTC. The encoded protein is CAISGQGQETQYF.

The V and J genes are TRBV15 and TRBJ2-1; TRBD2 matches at 8 bases. J gave up 8 bases and V 3 bases, and 3 bases lay outside the gene matches. Germline CDR1 LNHNV, CDR2 YYDKDF (reference sequence). This CDR3 is 13 amino acids long. In DNA, the CDR3 is TGTGCCACCAGCAGGGGGACTAGAGATGAGCAGTTCTTC. It codes for CATSRGTRDEQFF.

The chain is built from TRBV18 and TRBJ1-3; D might be TRBD1 (5 bases). V gave up 1 base and J gave up 3 bases, with 10 bases separating them. The CDR3 is 15 residues long. Germline V gene sequence: CDR1 KGHSH, CDR2 LQKENI. CDR3 loop: CASSPQGLVGNTIYF. In DNA, the CDR3 is TGTGCCAGCTCACCACAGGGGTTGGTTGGAAACACCATATATTTT.

This chain joins TRBV6-5 and TRBJ1-2, with 9 positions matching TRBD1. CDR3 size: 14 residues. V shed 2 bases, J shed 2 bases, and the junction held 0 bases outside the gene matches. Germline V gives CDR1 MNHEY, CDR2 SVGAGI. The DNA for the CDR3 is TGTGCCAGCAGTTACGGACAGGGGAACTATGGCTACACCTTC. It translates to CASSYGQGNYGYTF.

This chain uses TRBV5-1 with TRBJ2-1; 9 bases are shared with TRBD1. Germline lookup yields CDR1 SGHRS and CDR2 YFSETQ. V dropped 2 bases and J dropped 3; count of bases not matched to a gene: 3. This CDR3 is 15 amino acids long. The CDR3, as DNA: TGCGCCAGCAGCTTCGTGACAGGGGGCTACAATGAGCAGTTCTTC. Its translation: CASSFVTGGYNEQFF.

V gene TRBV7-9 combines with J gene TRBJ2-4; D uncertain. The germline V gene has CDR1 SEHNR and CDR2 FQNEAQ (reference sequence). The CDR3 is made up of 15 amino acids. V lost 3 bases and J 3 bases, leaving 12 bases between the germline ends. Here the CDR3 DNA reads TGTGCCAGCAGCTTTTTCATCTCGGGCAAAAACATTCAGTACTTC. It is translated as CASSFFISGKNIQYF.

This chain joins TRBV7-2 and TRBJ2-4; 10 nucleotides align to TRBD1. The J segment lost 16 bases and the V segment lost 5 bases, leaving 14 bases of the junction unmatched. The CDR3 has 14 amino acids. CDR1 is SGHTA, CDR2 FQGNSA, per germline. CDR3 sequence: CASSPSLRQGANYF. In nucleotides, the CDR3 is TGTGCCAGCAGCCCATCATTAAGACAGGGGGCAAATTACTTC.

This clone was found a few times. The J gene is TRBJ2-2, the V gene TRBV19; 7 bases are a match to TRBD2. Germline V gene lookup returns CDR1 LNHDA and CDR2 SQIVND (reference sequence). After removal of 5 bases from V and 6 bases from J, the junction contained 24 bases not matched to a gene. There are 20 residues in the CDR3. Here the CDR3 DNA reads TGTGCCAGTAGTCCTCAACCGCGCGGGACTAAATTCCTCTCATCCGGGGAGCTGTTTTTT. Protein: CASSPQPRGTKFLSSGELFF.

This chain connects TRBV5-4 to TRBJ2-3, with TRBD1 identical over 7 bases. V shed 4 bases and J 3 bases; nucleotides not matched to a gene: 8. Looked up from germline, CDR1 is SGHNT and CDR2 is YYREEE (reference sequence). The CDR3 covers 15 residues. CDR3 coding DNA: TGTGCCAGCAGCACAGGGGAGTTTGGTACAGATACGCAGTATTTT. Amino acids: CASSTGEFGTDTQYF.

The chain links TRBV6-5 to TRBJ1-5; 10 bases match TRBD1. The CDR3 has 15 residues. V gave up 5 bases and J gave up 1 base; unmatched junction bases: 2. CDR1 MNHEY and CDR2 SVGAGI come from the germline V gene. The CDR3 DNA follows: TGTGCCAGCAGTAAGACAGGGGGCAGCAATCAGCCCCAGCATTTT. It encodes CASSKTGGSNQPQHF.

V gene TRBV28 combines with J gene TRBJ2-5, with a weak D call TRBD2 (6 bases). Germline CDR1 is MDHEN and CDR2 is SYDVKM. This CDR3 region has 14 residues. Trimming pared 3 bases from V and 2 bases from J, leaving 10 bases between. The CDR3 coding sequence is TGTGCCAGCAGTTTTGGGGGGAAACAAGAGACCCAGTACTTC. Translation: CASSFGGKQETQYF.

This clone was seen a handful of times. This sequence joins TRBV14 and TRBJ1-2; D is unclear. V dropped 1 base and J dropped 8 bases, with 8 bases sitting between them. The CDR3 has 12 residues. Germline CDR1 SGHDN, CDR2 FVKESK. The CDR3 bases are TGTGCCAGCAGCCAAGTGGGAGGCGGCTACACCTTC. It yields the protein CASSQVGGGYTF.

The chain has TRBV11-1 and TRBJ1-6, with no clear D. V gave up 1 base and J gave up 7 bases, with 8 bases separating them. Germline V lookup: CDR1 SGHAT, CDR2 FQDESV (reference sequence). The CDR3 runs 14 residues. The CDR3 region is CASSLVAVNSPLHF. In DNA, the CDR3 is TGTGCCAGCAGCTTAGTCGCAGTCAATTCACCCCTCCACTTT.

The rearrangement joins TRBV5-4 to TRBJ1-6; TRBD1 aligns across 7 bases. Germline lookup yields CDR1 SGHNT and CDR2 YYREEE (reference sequence). There are 13 residues in the CDR3. The V gene end was trimmed by 1 base and the J gene end by 9 bases; junction bases not matched to a gene: 1. The CDR3 sequence is CASSLRGPSPLHF. The CDR3 DNA follows: TGTGCCAGCAGCTTGAGGGGGCCTTCACCCCTCCACTTT.

The chain couples TRBV4-3 to TRBJ1-2; a possible D gene is TRBD1 (6 bases). This CDR3 region has 15 residues. V dropped 1 base and J dropped 3 bases, with 12 bases sitting between them. Looked up from germline, CDR1 is LGHNA and CDR2 is YSLEER. In DNA, the CDR3 is TGCGCCAGCAGCCAAGGCTCCAGGGGCGACTATGGCTACACCTTC. This encodes CASSQGSRGDYGYTF.

The DNA for the CDR3 is TGTGCCAGCAGTTTACGATTCGGGTTAGCGGGGCGAACAGATACGCAGTATTTT. Translating gives CASSLRFGLAGRTDTQYF. The V gene is TRBV27, the J gene TRBJ2-3, with 8 bases matching TRBD2. Germline CDR1 and CDR2: MNHEY and SMNVEV (reference sequence). This CDR3 is 18 amino acids long. The ends lost 2 bases at V and 3 bases at J; junction bases unmatched: 13.